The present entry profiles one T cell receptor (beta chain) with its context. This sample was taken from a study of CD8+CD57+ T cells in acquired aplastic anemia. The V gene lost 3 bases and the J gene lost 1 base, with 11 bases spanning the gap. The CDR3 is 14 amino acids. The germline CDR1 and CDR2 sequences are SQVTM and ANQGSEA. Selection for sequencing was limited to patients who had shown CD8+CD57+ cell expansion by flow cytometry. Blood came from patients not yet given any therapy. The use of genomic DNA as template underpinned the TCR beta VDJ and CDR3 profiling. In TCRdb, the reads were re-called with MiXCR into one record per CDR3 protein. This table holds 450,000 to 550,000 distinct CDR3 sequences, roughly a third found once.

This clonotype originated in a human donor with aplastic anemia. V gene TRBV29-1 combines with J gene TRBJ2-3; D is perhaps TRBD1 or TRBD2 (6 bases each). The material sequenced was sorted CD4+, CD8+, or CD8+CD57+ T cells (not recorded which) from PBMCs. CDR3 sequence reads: CSVDEGEGTDTQYF. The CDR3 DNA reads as TGCAGCGTTGATGAGGGGGAGGGCACAGATACGCAGTATTTT.